Shown below are 22 T cell receptor beta chains from a single sample sequenced in a study of cytomegalovirus exposure and HLA in healthy donors. PCR was performed using 60 Vbeta and 13 Jbeta primers. Measured with immunoSEQ multiplex PCR; TCRdb has only the in-frame clones, and not every one. The sample shows 130,000 to 150,000 clones, over 65% of them seen only once. Sequenced sample: PBMCs. Receptors were obtained from a man aged 35-49 years in good health and CMV-seropositive.

Only a few counts were recorded for this clone. V usage is TRBV6-7 and J usage is TRBJ1-4; unclear D gene. TRBV6-7 carries the ORF label, with uncertain function. Trimming took off 2 bases at V and 8 bases at J, with 12 bases between the two ends. The CDR3 runs 14 residues. DNA for the CDR3: TGTGCCAGCAGTTACAGGAGACTGGAGGAAAAACTGTTTTTT. This sequence encodes CASSYRRLEEKLFF.

This clone was seen a handful of times. This chain connects TRBV28 to TRBJ2-3, with D possibly TRBD1 on 6 matching bases. Germline lookup yields CDR1 MDHEN and CDR2 SYDVKM. Trimming removed 2 bases from V and 5 bases from J, with 17 bases in between. The CDR3 contains 16 residues. The CDR3 nucleotides read TGTGCCAGCAGTTTAAGCCCAGGGGTAGGGATAGATACGCAGTATTTT. It specifies CASSLSPGVGIDTQYF.

This chain links TRBV9 with TRBJ2-7, with 7 positions matching TRBD1. Germline lookup yields CDR1 SGDLS and CDR2 YYNGEE. The CDR3 is 15 amino acids. The trim removed 4 bases at V and 7 bases at J, leaving 14 bases unmatched. DNA for the CDR3: TGTGCCAGCAGCCAGACAGGGTTTAAGGTGGGAGAGCAGTACTTC. This encodes CASSQTGFKVGEQYF.

The rearrangement uses TRBV27 and TRBJ1-4; D call uncertain. The CDR3 is 14 residues long. Germline V gives CDR1 MNHEY, CDR2 SMNVEV (reference sequence). V shed 2 bases and J shed 4 bases, with 8 bases lying between them. DNA of the CDR3: TGTGCCAGCAGTTTACGGGAAGATAATGAAAAACTGTTTTTT. This gives the protein CASSLREDNEKLFF.

This clone was seen a handful of times. As DNA, the CDR3 is TGTGCCAGCTCAACTCGGTGGAGCAATCAGCCCCAGCATTTT. Translation: CASSTRWSNQPQHF. The chain has TRBV21-1 and TRBJ1-5. TRBV21-1 is listed as a pseudogene. This CDR3 spans 14 amino acids.

The V and J genes are TRBV10-3 and TRBJ2-1, with TRBD2 matching over 9 bases. This CDR3 region has 15 residues. V dropped 5 bases and J dropped 7; count of bases not matched to a gene: 9. Looked up from germline, CDR1 is ENHRY and CDR2 is SYGVKD. This CDR3 is CAISSSSGRENEQFF. Here the CDR3 DNA reads TGTGCCATCAGTTCTAGTAGCGGGAGAGAAAATGAGCAGTTCTTC.

This chain connects TRBV18 to TRBJ1-1; D is ambiguous. The germline V and J ends were trimmed by 0 bases and 0 bases, with 8 bases remaining between them. CDR1 KGHSH and CDR2 LQKENI come from the germline V gene. The CDR3 sequence is 15 residues long. CDR3 DNA sequence: TGTGCCAGCTCACCACCGAAAAACATGAACACTGAAGCTTTCTTT. Translated: CASSPPKNMNTEAFF.

The J gene is TRBJ1-1, the V gene TRBV5-6; a possible D gene is TRBD1 (6 bases). CDR1 is SGHDT, CDR2 YYEEEE, per germline. The CDR3 is 15 amino acids. V lost 0 bases, J lost 2 bases, and 11 bases lay in between. CDR3 DNA sequence: TGTGCCAGCAGCTTGGAGGGGGGGATCAACACTGAAGCTTTCTTT. This gives the protein CASSLEGGINTEAFF.

The V gene is TRBV29-1, the J gene TRBJ2-1; TRBD1 matches 9 bases. The CDR3 has 15 residues. The V segment lost 3 bases and the J segment 2 bases; nucleotides outside the gene matches: 5. From germline, CDR1 is SQVTM and CDR2 ANQGSEA. In DNA, the CDR3 is TGCAGCGTTGACCCCCGGGACAGGGCCTACAATGAGCAGTTCTTC. Translation gives CSVDPRDRAYNEQFF.

CDR3 in amino acids: CASSFGGGNTEAFF. CDR3 bases: TGTGCCAGCAGTTTCGGAGGAGGCAACACTGAAGCTTTCTTT. The chain recombines TRBV7-2 with TRBJ1-1; D call uncertain. V shed 6 bases and J shed 2 bases, with 13 bases lying between them. The CDR3 is made up of 14 amino acids. The germline CDR1 and CDR2 sequences are SGHTA and FQGNSA.

This chain connects TRBV11-2 to TRBJ2-5, with TRBD2 as a possible D gene (7 bases). CDR1 and CDR2 (germline): SGHAT, FQNNGV. Trimming cost V 4 bases and J 4 bases, with 13 bases left between them. The CDR3 runs to 14 residues. CDR3 DNA sequence: TGTGCCAGCAGCTCCACAAGGGGGGGAGAGACCCAGTACTTC. Protein sequence: CASSSTRGGETQYF.

The chain employs TRBV28 and TRBJ2-7, with D tentatively TRBD1 (7 bases). There are 15 residues in the CDR3. The ends were cut back, 2 bases at V and 3 bases at J, with 14 bases in the middle. The germline V gene encodes CDR1 MDHEN and CDR2 SYDVKM. CDR3: CASSLSGQGVYEQYF. Here the CDR3 DNA reads TGTGCCAGCAGTTTAAGCGGGCAGGGGGTCTACGAGCAGTACTTC.

The V call is TRBV2, the J call TRBJ2-2, with 11 bases lining up with TRBD2. The CDR3 has 13 residues. V was pared by 9 bases and J by 6 bases, with 3 bases of the junction left unmatched. Germline V gene data show CDR1 as SNHLY and CDR2 as FYNNEI. In nucleotides, the CDR3 is TGTGCCAGGAAGACTAGCGGGGCCGGGGAGCTGTTTTTT. Its translation: CARKTSGAGELFF.

V usage is TRBV6-5 and J usage is TRBJ2-3; TRBD1 aligns across 9 bases. CDR3 length equals 13 residues. Trimming cost V 7 bases and J 7 bases; bases outside gene matches: 6. Germline loops: CDR1 MNHEY, CDR2 SVGAGI. The CDR3 sequence: CASKATGGNTQYF. The CDR3 region has the DNA TGTGCCAGCAAGGCAACAGGGGGCAATACGCAGTATTTT.

This clone was detected a few times. The chain uses TRBV10-3 and TRBJ2-3; 7 nucleotides match TRBD1. With V trimmed by 6 bases and J by 1 base, 7 bases remained unmatched. CDR3 length: 15 amino acids. The V gene's germline CDR1 is ENHRY and CDR2 SYGVKD. DNA for the CDR3: TGTGCCATCAGCGGGACAGCCGACCGCACAGATACGCAGTATTTT. As protein: CAISGTADRTDTQYF.

This chain connects TRBV5-6 to TRBJ1-1; 10 bases fit TRBD1. Looked up from germline, CDR1 is SGHDT and CDR2 is YYEEEE. J was trimmed by 1 base and V by 4 bases; bases with no gene match: 4. This CDR3 is 15 amino acids long. CDR3 loop: CASSPWDRGNTEAFF. The CDR3 coding sequence is TGTGCCAGCAGCCCCTGGGACAGGGGGAACACTGAAGCTTTCTTT.

This clone was found a few times. The chain has TRBV5-4 and TRBJ1-1, with D possibly being TRBD1 (6 bases). Trimming removed 1 base at V and 6 bases at J, with 10 bases between. CDR3 length equals 13 residues. Germline V lookup: CDR1 SGHNT, CDR2 YYREEE (reference sequence). CDR3 nucleotide sequence: TGTGCCAGCAGCTTGCAGGGGATCCCTGAAGCTTTCTTT. Amino acids: CASSLQGIPEAFF.

The V and J genes are TRBV7-8 and TRBJ2-1; D not certain. The CDR3 runs 13 residues. Germline CDR1 is SGHVS and CDR2 is FQNEAQ. The V and J ends lost 0 bases and 3 bases respectively, with 3 bases between them. The CDR3 DNA sequence: TGTGCCAGCAGCTTAGCGAGCTACAATGAGCAGTTCTTC. Its protein product is CASSLASYNEQFF.

The rearrangement joins TRBV16 to TRBJ1-4, with TRBD1 as a possible D gene (5 bases). Looked up from germline, CDR1 is KGHSY and CDR2 is FQNENV. This CDR3 region has 14 residues. The germline V and J ends were trimmed by 0 bases and 6 bases, with 8 bases remaining between them. The CDR3 DNA follows: TGTGCCAGCAGCCAATCTTCCAGGGATGAAAAACTGTTTTTT. Protein sequence: CASSQSSRDEKLFF.

The chain joins TRBV14 to TRBJ2-3; no clear D. Per the germline V gene, CDR1 is SGHDN and CDR2 is FVKESK. The CDR3 sequence is 15 residues long. V gave up 3 bases and J gave up 4 bases, with 14 bases separating them. CDR3 loop: CASSQRSPRADTQYF. The CDR3 nucleotides read TGTGCCAGCAGCCAGAGGAGTCCCCGGGCAGATACGCAGTATTTT. The full variable domain, rest sourced from reference TRBV14 and TRBJ2-3, is EAGVTQFPSHSVIEKGQTVTLRCDPISGHDNLYWYRRVMGKEIKFLLHFVKESKQDESGMPNNRFLAERTGGTYSTLKVQPAELEDSGVYFCASSQRSPRADTQYFGPGTRLTVL.

The V gene is TRBV7-8, the J gene TRBJ1-2; 7 nucleotides line up with TRBD1. The V gene end was trimmed by 4 bases and the J gene end by 5 bases; junction bases not matched to a gene: 4. The germline V gene has CDR1 SGHVS and CDR2 FQNEAQ. CDR3 length: 13 amino acids. Written as DNA, the CDR3 is TGTGCCAGCAGCTGGGAACAGGGGTATGGCTACACCTTC. Amino acid sequence: CASSWEQGYGYTF.

The rearrangement uses TRBV13 and TRBJ1-2; the D gene is possibly TRBD1 (5 bases). Trimming cost V 5 bases and J 2 bases, with 12 bases left between them. The CDR3 loop spans 14 amino acids. Germline CDR1 is PRHDT and CDR2 is FYEKMQ (reference sequence). The CDR3 DNA sequence: TGTGCCAGCAGCCAGAGGCAGGGAAACTATGGCTACACCTTC. Amino acids: CASSQRQGNYGYTF.